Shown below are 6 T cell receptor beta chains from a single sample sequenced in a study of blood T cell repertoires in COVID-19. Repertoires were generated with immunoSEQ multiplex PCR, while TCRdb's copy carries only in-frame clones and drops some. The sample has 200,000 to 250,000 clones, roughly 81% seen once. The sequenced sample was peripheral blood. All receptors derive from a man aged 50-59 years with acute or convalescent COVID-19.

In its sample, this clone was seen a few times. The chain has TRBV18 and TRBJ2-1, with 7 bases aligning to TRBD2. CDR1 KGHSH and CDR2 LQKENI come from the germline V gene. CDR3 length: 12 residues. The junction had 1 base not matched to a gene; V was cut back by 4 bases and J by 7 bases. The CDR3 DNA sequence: TGTGCCAGCTCACAGGGAGGGAATGAGCAGTTCTTC. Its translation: CASSQGGNEQFF. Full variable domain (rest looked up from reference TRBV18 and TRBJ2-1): NAGVMQNPRHLVRRRGQEARLRCSPMKGHSHVYWYRQLPEEGLKFMVYLQKENIIDESGMPKERFSAEFPKEGPSILRIQQVVRGDSAAYFCASSQGGNEQFFGPGTRLTVL.

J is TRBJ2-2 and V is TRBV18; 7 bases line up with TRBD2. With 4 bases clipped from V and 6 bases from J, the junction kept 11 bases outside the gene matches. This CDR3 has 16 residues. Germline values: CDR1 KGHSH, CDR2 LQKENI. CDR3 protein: CASSRSWRELSGELFF. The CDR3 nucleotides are TGTGCCAGCTCACGATCTTGGCGGGAGCTGTCCGGGGAGCTGTTTTTT.

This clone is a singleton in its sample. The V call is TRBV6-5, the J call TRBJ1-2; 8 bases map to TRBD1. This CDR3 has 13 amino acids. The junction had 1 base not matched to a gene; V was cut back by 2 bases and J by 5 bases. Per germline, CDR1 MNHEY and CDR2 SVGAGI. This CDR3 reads CASSYRTGYGYTF. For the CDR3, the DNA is TGTGCCAGCAGTTACAGGACAGGGTATGGCTACACCTTC.

The CDR3 DNA reads TGTGCCAGTAGTATAGGCACTAGCGGGGGTGATGAGCAGTTCTTC. Its translation: CASSIGTSGGDEQFF. J is TRBJ2-1 and V is TRBV19; TRBD2 matches at 11 bases. The CDR3 covers 15 residues. From germline, CDR1 is LNHDA and CDR2 SQIVND (reference sequence). The trim removed 1 base at V and 8 bases at J, leaving 4 bases unmatched.

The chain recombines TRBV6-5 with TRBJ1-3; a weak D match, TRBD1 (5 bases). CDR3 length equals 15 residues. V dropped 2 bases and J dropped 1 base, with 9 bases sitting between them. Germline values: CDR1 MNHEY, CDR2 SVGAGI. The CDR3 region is CASSYNGGSGNTIYF. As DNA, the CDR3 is TGTGCCAGCAGTTACAACGGGGGATCTGGAAACACCATATATTTT.

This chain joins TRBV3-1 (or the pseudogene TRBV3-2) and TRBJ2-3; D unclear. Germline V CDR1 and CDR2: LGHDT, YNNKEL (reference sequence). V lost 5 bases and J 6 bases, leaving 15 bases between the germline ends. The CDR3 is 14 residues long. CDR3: CASSTSGTTDTQYF. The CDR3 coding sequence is TGTGCCAGCAGCACCAGTGGCACCACGGATACGCAGTATTTT.